This T cell receptor beta chain was retrieved from a study of blood T cells in healthy people across ages. Overall study context: Template switching retrieved approximately one barcoded beta molecule for each two T cells.

There were healthy Caucasian individuals from Russia, aged about 6 to 95, serving as donors. Points on this clonotype: Its target is not known.

Study observations and caveats: Strong correlation linked observed beta diversity and percent naive T cells. Per million T cells, the diversity of TCR beta decreased roughly linearly as age advanced.

Combining a sample-barcoded 5' primer with a J-beta primer mix, a second PCR ran for roughly 6 to 12 cycles. TCRdb called the 5' RACE reads again in MiXCR, with one record for every CDR3 protein. The data show 1.5 million to 2 million distinct CDR3 sequences, roughly 52% seen once. Trimming stripped 0 bases from V and 4 bases from J, with 10 bases between. Germline lookup yields CDR1 MNHEY and CDR2 SVGAGI. CDR3 length equals 16 residues. The V call is TRBV6-5, the J call TRBJ2-6; D is undetermined. Sequencing was done on a sample of blood. The sequence came from a woman in her thirties or forties in good health. For the CDR3, the DNA is TGTGCCAGCAGTTACTCGGATGCGACCGGGGCCAACGTCCTGACTTTC. Translated: CASSYSDATGANVLTF.